This T cell receptor beta chain appears in the sequencing data of a study of T-cell memory formation after mild COVID-19. Study in general: In these data, TCR clusters were largely donor specific.

TCRdb ran MiXCR on the 5' RACE reads and lists one entry per CDR3 protein. The sample carries under 400,000 distinct CDR3 sequences, approximately 29% recorded once. The sample holds a few counts of this clonotype. The CDR3 runs 14 residues. CDR1 and CDR2 (germline): PRHDT, FYEKMQ (reference sequence). The J segment lost 2 bases and the V segment lost 4 bases, leaving 4 bases of the junction unmatched. The chain joins TRBV13 to TRBJ2-5; 7 bases align to TRBD1. Source material: PBMCs or a T cell subset sorted from them (not recorded which). The clonotype comes from an adult woman who had mild COVID-19 (a few samples of this study predate the infection). Cell type and time point are not known. CDR3 bases: TGTGCCAGCAGCTACGGGACAGCTCAAGAGACCCAGTACTTC. Its protein is CASSYGTAQETQYF.